One sample yielded the 13 T cell receptor beta chains listed below, sequenced in a study of blood T cells in healthy people across ages. Alongside a J-beta primer mix, a sample-barcoded 5' primer served in a second PCR lasting roughly 6 to 11 cycles. TCRdb passed the 5' RACE reads through MiXCR, listing each CDR3 protein once. The sample contains about 800,000 distinct CDR3 sequences, roughly 25% of which appear only once. These data were also reused for a study on T cells of mothers and their children.

Sequencing was carried out using blood. These receptors all stem from a boy aged 5-17 years in good health.

The chain employs TRBV7-2 and TRBJ1-4; a possible D gene is TRBD1 (6 bases). The CDR3 extends over 15 amino acids. Trimming removed 1 base at V and 7 bases at J, with 13 bases between. Germline loops: CDR1 SGHTA, CDR2 FQGNSA. CDR3 protein: CASSLVGGRGEKLFF. CDR3 nucleotide sequence: TGTGCCAGCAGCTTAGTGGGGGGCCGAGGTGAAAAACTGTTTTTT.

This clonotype was seen more than once but under ten times. The chain joins TRBV29-1 to TRBJ2-7, with 9 bases lining up with TRBD1. The germline V gene has CDR1 SQVTM and CDR2 ANQGSEA. With V trimmed by 4 bases and J by 6 bases, 13 bases remained unmatched. The CDR3 spans 15 residues. For the CDR3, the DNA is TGCAGCGTTGCCGATTCCGGGACAGGGTATCGCGAGCAGTACTTC. Residues: CSVADSGTGYREQYF.

In its sample, this clonotype was seen a few times. The chain links TRBV10-3 to TRBJ1-5; D ambiguous. CDR3 length equals 15 residues. Germline values: CDR1 ENHRY, CDR2 SYGVKD. With 2 bases removed from V and 0 bases from J, the gap between germline ends came to 8 bases. CDR3 nucleotides: TGTGCCATCAGTGAGACAGAGAATAGCAATCAGCCCCAGCATTTT. Its protein is CAISETENSNQPQHF.

This clonotype has only a few counts. The rearrangement links TRBV7-2 to TRBJ2-7; D might be TRBD2 (5 bases). Trimming cost V 11 bases and J 3 bases, with 17 bases left between them. The CDR3 extends over 13 amino acids. CDR1 SGHTA and CDR2 FQGNSA come from the germline V gene. The CDR3, as DNA: TGTGCCGGAAATTTTGACGGGATCTACGAGCAGTACTTC. This codes for CAGNFDGIYEQYF.

This chain links TRBV5-1 with TRBJ2-5; the D is unclear. The DNA end is a closer match to TRBJ2-1, so the J assignment may be wrong. The CDR3 length is 14 residues. CDR1 is SGHRS and CDR2 is YFSETQ in the germline V gene. As DNA, the CDR3 is TGCGCCAGCGGAACGAGCCCCCGTAACAATGAGCAGTTCTTC. Encoded protein: CASGTSPRNNEQFF.

This clonotype was seen ten or more times. The chain couples TRBV3-1 to TRBJ1-4; 10 bases agree with TRBD1. In germline, CDR1 is LGHDT, CDR2 YNNKEL (reference sequence). The CDR3 runs 14 residues. The trim removed 4 bases at V and 6 bases at J, leaving 2 bases unmatched. CDR3 in amino acids: CASSRGTGDEKLFF. CDR3 DNA: TGTGCCAGCAGCCGGGGGACAGGGGATGAAAAACTGTTTTTT.

This clonotype was recorded at least ten times. The chain uses TRBV11-2 and TRBJ1-1; D may be TRBD1 (5 bases). Germline V CDR1 and CDR2: SGHAT, FQNNGV. V was trimmed by 0 bases and J by 3 bases, leaving 11 bases between them. The CDR3 is 15 residues long. The CDR3 region is CASSLEAGGYTEAFF. CDR3 in DNA: TGTGCCAGCAGCTTAGAAGCCGGGGGATACACTGAAGCTTTCTTT.

This clonotype occurred once. Since no conserved phenylalanine or tryptophan closes the CDR3, a read error is the likely cause. The rearrangement uses TRBV12-3 or TRBV12-4 and TRBJ2-3; weak D call: TRBD2 (5 bases). This CDR3 comprises 15 residues. Trimming left V 4 bases short and J 1 base short, with 12 bases between. This chain's CDR3 is CASSSQRRGTDTQYS. The CDR3 DNA sequence: TGTGCCAGCAGTTCACAGAGGCGGGGCACAGATACGCAGTATTCT.

The gene calls are TRBV7-3 and TRBJ2-2; D remains ambiguous. Looked up from germline, CDR1 is SGHTA and CDR2 is FQGTGA. The CDR3 covers 13 residues. With 4 bases removed from V and 5 bases from J, the gap between germline ends came to 8 bases. DNA of the CDR3: TGTGCCAGCAGCTCCGATTTAACCGGGGAGCTGTTTTTT. Translated, it gives CASSSDLTGELFF.

This clonotype was seen repeatedly, ten times or more. V is TRBV29-1 and J is TRBJ2-7; D not certain. Per the germline V gene, CDR1 is SQVTM and CDR2 is ANQGSEA. Trimming stripped 4 bases from V and 2 bases from J, with 6 bases between. This CDR3 has 11 residues. The chain's CDR3 is CSVGVAYEQYF. Written as DNA, the CDR3 is TGCAGCGTTGGAGTGGCCTACGAGCAGTACTTC.

The chain employs TRBV12-5 and TRBJ2-1; D might be TRBD1 or TRBD2, each matching 5 bases. The CDR3 contains 16 residues. Trimming stripped 2 bases from V and 8 bases from J, with 19 bases between. Germline loops: CDR1 LGHNT, CDR2 FRNRAP. The CDR3 here is CASGLSLSGPGHEQFF. CDR3 DNA: TGTGCTAGTGGTTTGTCGCTATCGGGACCCGGCCATGAGCAGTTCTTC.

This clonotype was detected only a few times. CDR3: CASTRGTGGIGELFF. In DNA, the CDR3 is TGTGCCAGCACCAGGGGGACAGGGGGCATCGGGGAGCTGTTTTTT. The chain couples TRBV28 to TRBJ2-2, with TRBD1 identical over 12 bases. The length of the CDR3 is 15 residues. Germline CDR1 reads MDHEN; CDR2 reads SYDVKM. Trimming removed 7 bases from V and 7 bases from J; junction bases left unmatched: 7.

The CDR3 loop reads CSVESVGEQYF. The CDR3 nucleotides read TGCAGCGTTGAGTCGGTCGGCGAGCAGTACTTC. The V call is TRBV29-1, the J call TRBJ2-7; D call uncertain. The V and J ends lost 3 bases and 6 bases respectively, with 9 bases between them. The CDR3 totals 11 residues. CDR1 is SQVTM and CDR2 is ANQGSEA in the germline V gene.